The clone carrying this T cell receptor (beta chain) has just a few counts. Its antigen is currently unknown. Germline-derived CDR1 and CDR2 are SGHVS and FQNEAQ. The CDR3 spans 15 residues. Trimming took off 1 base at V and 1 base at J, with 10 bases between the two ends. The TCRbeta library was prepared with unique molecular identifiers. TCRdb independently ran MiXCR on the PCR reads; one entry per CDR3 protein. The table includes under 400,000 distinct CDR3 sequences, around 25% detected once. This sample is part of a study of T-cell reconstitution after alpha-beta-depleted transplantation in children. The study's findings and limits: Certain patients had high TCRbeta diversity at day 60, and it came from recipient T cells and thymic progenitors that survived. At one year after transplant, newly produced T cells mostly accounted for T-cell counts and diversity.

The J gene is TRBJ1-2, the V gene TRBV7-8, with D possibly TRBD1 on 6 matching bases. The sequenced sample was PBMCs, mostly from graft donor cells, obtained 180 days after TCRalphabeta/CD19-depleted stem cell transplant. The sequence came from a male patient between 5 and 17 years old who had a stem cell transplant for acute lymphoblastic leukemia, so the T cells may come from the graft donor. The CDR3 DNA reads TGTGCCAGCAGCTTAGTGGGGGGCTATAACTATGGCTACACCTTC. It translates to CASSLVGGYNYGYTF.